The present entry profiles one T cell receptor beta chain with its context. Its target is unknown. Primers for the PCR totalled 60 Vbeta and 13 Jbeta. Repertoires were generated with immunoSEQ multiplex PCR, while TCRdb's copy carries only in-frame clones and drops some. Its clone listing holds fewer than 100,000 clones. The CDR3 has 13 amino acids. V dropped 6 bases and J dropped 7; count of bases not matched to a gene: 7. Per germline, CDR1 SGHKS and CDR2 YYEKEE (reference sequence). The data were taken from a study of cytomegalovirus exposure and HLA in healthy donors. The study, taken as a whole, reports: Later analysis revealed greater clonal expansion in HLA-associated TCR beta chains than in equally common others. TCR beta chains numbering some 160 were designated cytomegalovirus-associated. An analysis done earlier found most TCR beta V segments productive about 87% or about 30% of the time. The authors excluded some V segments, including TRBV6-2 and TRBV6-3, as indistinguishable.

This sequence originates from a man aged 18 to 29 in good health and CMV-seropositive. The sample taken for sequencing was PBMCs. V gene TRBV5-5 combines with J gene TRBJ1-1; 9 bases map to TRBD1. CDR3 protein: CASIKQGASEAFF. CDR3 sequence (DNA): TGTGCCAGCATTAAACAGGGGGCTAGTGAAGCTTTCTTT.